These 30 T cell receptor beta chains were sequenced from one sample in a study of shared clonotypes between healthy human individuals. Positive CCR7 selection of CD45RO-negative cells yielded the naive CD8 cells, and terminally differentiated effector memory CD45RA+ cells were excluded. TCRdb's table, derived via immunoSEQ multiplex PCR, lists solely in-frame clones and lacks some. The data contain over 2,000,000 clones, around 93% of them singletons. The material sequenced was naive CD8+ T cells from PBMCs. Receptors originate from a young man in good health. Some clones in this sample may be carry-over from other donors' samples.

CDR3 residues: CASSSLPTSGRAPDTQYF. The CDR3 DNA follows: TGTGCCAGCAGCTCCCTCCCGACTAGCGGGAGGGCCCCAGATACGCAGTATTTT. This chain links TRBV7-6 with TRBJ2-3; 14 bases are a match to TRBD2. Losses at the gene ends were 4 bases for V and 4 bases for J; bases not matched to a gene: 10. This CDR3 spans 18 amino acids. CDR1 SGHVS and CDR2 FNYEAQ come from the germline V gene.

The chain joins TRBV2 to TRBJ1-4; TRBD1 is a possible D gene (5 bases). Germline-derived CDR1 and CDR2 are SNHLY and FYNNEI. CDR3 size: 13 residues. Deletions cut 6 bases from V and 8 bases from J, with 13 bases between. In DNA form, the CDR3 reads TGTGCCAGCAGGGGGCTGGTTCAAGAAAAACTGTTTTTT. The encoded protein is CASRGLVQEKLFF. The full variable domain, in which reference TRBV2 and TRBJ1-4 provide the parts outside the CDR3, is EPEVTQTPSHQVTQMGQEVILRCVPISNHLYFYWYRQILGQKVEFLVSFYNNEISEKSEIFDDQFSVERPDGSNFTLKIRSTKLEDSAMYFCASRGLVQEKLFFGSGTQLSVL.

The chain combines TRBV10-3 with TRBJ2-7; D gene ambiguous. CDR3 length: 13 amino acids. In germline, CDR1 is ENHRY, CDR2 SYGVKD. Deletions cut 6 bases from V and 0 bases from J, with 9 bases between. Here the CDR3 DNA reads TGTGCCATCAGCAAACAGAGCTCCTACGAGCAGTACTTC. Translated: CAISKQSSYEQYF.

Details on this clone: The sample has other DNA sequences that encode this CDR3 too. CDR3 nucleotide sequence: TGTGCCAGCAGCGTCGACAGGTACGAGCAGTACTTC. Its translation is CASSVDRYEQYF. The chain employs TRBV7-9 and TRBJ2-7; D is perhaps TRBD1 (6 bases). This CDR3 contains 12 residues. Trimming cost V 5 bases and J 4 bases, with 9 bases left between them. Germline V lookup: CDR1 SEHNR, CDR2 FQNEAQ (reference sequence).

This chain joins TRBV28 and TRBJ2-3; the match to TRBD2 covers 7 bases. The V and J ends lost 5 bases and 2 bases, in that order; junction bases with no gene match: 7. CDR3 size: 15 residues. CDR1 and CDR2 from the germline V gene are MDHEN and SYDVKM. The CDR3 nucleotides read TGTGCCAGCAGTACGCGGAGCGGGATCACAGATACGCAGTATTTT. As protein: CASSTRSGITDTQYF.

Comments on this clone: The sample carries other DNA sequences with the same CDR3. The rearrangement links TRBV27 to TRBJ1-1, with D hard to call. Germline loops: CDR1 MNHEY, CDR2 SMNVEV (reference sequence). The CDR3 loop spans 14 amino acids. V was pared by 2 bases and J by 0 bases, with 7 bases between. The CDR3 is CASSLRGMNTEAFF. CDR3 coding DNA: TGTGCCAGCAGTTTACGAGGGATGAACACTGAAGCTTTCTTT.

V gene TRBV7-6 combines with J gene TRBJ2-3, with 8 bases that match TRBD2. Trimming removed 5 bases from V and 3 bases from J; junction bases left unmatched: 19. Germline loops: CDR1 SGHVS, CDR2 FNYEAQ. This CDR3 is built from 19 residues. The CDR3 loop reads CASSPEGRSGSGWTDTQYF. The DNA for the CDR3 is TGTGCCAGCAGCCCGGAAGGGAGGAGCGGGAGCGGGTGGACAGATACGCAGTATTTT.

This chain uses TRBV7-9 with TRBJ1-5; a weak D match, TRBD1 (5 bases). Germline loops: CDR1 SEHNR, CDR2 FQNEAQ (reference sequence). CDR3 length: 13 amino acids. V dropped 6 bases and J dropped 7 bases, with 13 bases sitting between them. CDR3 in DNA: TGTGCCAGCAGTTCAGGGTTGTGGCAGCCCCAGCATTTT. Translated, it gives CASSSGLWQPQHF.

V usage is TRBV5-6 and J usage is TRBJ1-2; D is possibly TRBD1 (5 bases). The CDR3 runs 14 residues. CDR1 is SGHDT and CDR2 is YYEEEE in the germline V gene. V lost 2 bases, J lost 4 bases, and 12 bases lay in between. This chain's CDR3 is CASSFGRGTYGYTF. The CDR3 DNA follows: TGTGCCAGCAGCTTCGGGAGAGGGACCTATGGCTACACCTTC. The complete variable domain, with remaining parts taken from reference TRBV5-6 and TRBJ1-2, reads DAGVTQSPTHLIKTRGQQVTLRCSPKSGHDTVSWYQQALGQGPQFIFQYYEEEERQRGNFPDRFSGHQFPNYSSELNVNALLLGDSALYLCASSFGRGTYGYTFGSGTRLTVV.

This clone was recorded once. This chain links TRBV6-1 with TRBJ2-7; TRBD1 or TRBD2 may be the D gene (5 bases each). Per the germline V gene, CDR1 is MNHNS and CDR2 is SASEGT. This CDR3 contains 13 residues. Trimming cost V 8 bases and J 2 bases, with 13 bases left between them. The CDR3 nucleotides are TGTGCCAGCGCCGCCGGGGCTACCTACGAGCAGTACTTC. It encodes CASAAGATYEQYF.

V and J are TRBV28 and TRBJ2-7; 8 bases are a match to TRBD1. The V and J ends lost 1 base and 7 bases, in that order; junction bases with no gene match: 6. This CDR3 is built from 14 residues. CDR1 and CDR2 (germline): MDHEN, SYDVKM. CDR3 coding DNA: TGTGCCAGCAGTTTATTCCCAGGGGGCATGGAGCAGTACTTC. It translates to CASSLFPGGMEQYF.

This chain links TRBV2 with TRBJ2-7, with TRBD2 matching 11 bases. J gave up 2 bases and V 4 bases, and 7 bases lay outside the gene matches. The CDR3 is made up of 16 amino acids. Germline assignment: CDR1 SNHLY and CDR2 FYNNEI. CDR3 bases: TGTGCCAGCAGTGGGTCTGGGACTAGCGGCCCCTACGAGCAGTACTTC. This gives the protein CASSGSGTSGPYEQYF.

This chain joins TRBV6-5 and TRBJ1-2; 11 bases map to TRBD1. Germline V gene lookup returns CDR1 MNHEY and CDR2 SVGAGI. CDR3 length: 14 residues. With 7 bases clipped from V and 6 bases from J, the junction kept 7 bases outside the gene matches. The CDR3 protein is CASTGDRGINGYTF. The CDR3 bases are TGTGCCAGCACCGGGGACAGGGGGATAAATGGCTACACCTTC.

The V gene is TRBV15, the J gene TRBJ2-1, with 7 bases fitting TRBD2. This CDR3 region has 15 residues. Germline V gene lookup returns CDR1 LNHNV and CDR2 YYDKDF (reference sequence). With V trimmed by 0 bases and J by 6 bases, 5 bases remained unmatched. The CDR3 coding sequence is TGTGCCACCAGCAGAGAAGGGACTACCTTCAATGAGCAGTTCTTC. Protein product: CATSREGTTFNEQFF.

The genes are TRBV27 and TRBJ2-1; possibly TRBD2 for D (5 bases). CDR1 and CDR2 from the germline V gene are MNHEY and SMNVEV (reference sequence). The V end lost 4 bases, the J end lost 3 bases, and 16 bases lay between the germline ends. The CDR3 consists of 16 residues. The CDR3 DNA sequence: TGTGCCAGCAGTTCCGCTAGCCTGAATGGCTACAATGAGCAGTTCTTC. Translated: CASSSASLNGYNEQFF.

The chain has TRBV2 and TRBJ2-3; 12 bases are a match to TRBD2. This CDR3 spans 17 amino acids. With 5 bases clipped from V and 1 base from J, the junction kept 7 bases outside the gene matches. Per germline, CDR1 SNHLY and CDR2 FYNNEI. The CDR3 DNA reads as TGTGCCAGCAGTCGGACTAGCGGGAATTTAGGCACAGATACGCAGTATTTT. The encoded protein is CASSRTSGNLGTDTQYF.

V and J are TRBV7-9 and TRBJ2-7; D is unresolved. The CDR3 covers 15 residues. Trimming took off 6 bases at V and 0 bases at J, with 15 bases between the two ends. The germline CDR1 and CDR2 sequences are SEHNR and FQNEAQ (reference sequence). The CDR3 nucleotides are TGTGCCAGCAGGACTGACTCAAACCCCTCCTACGAGCAGTACTTC. Its protein product is CASRTDSNPSYEQYF.

The chain links TRBV7-8 to TRBJ2-1; D unclear. This CDR3 has 15 residues. CDR1 is SGHVS and CDR2 is FQNEAQ in the germline V gene. V dropped 1 base and J dropped 6 bases, with 13 bases sitting between them. The CDR3 here is CASSLGTPSLNEQFF. The CDR3 DNA reads as TGTGCCAGCAGCTTAGGGACGCCCTCCCTCAATGAGCAGTTCTTC.

Notes on this clone: The same CDR3 also results from other DNA sequences found in this sample. The chain combines TRBV9 with TRBJ1-1; 9 bases line up with TRBD1. This CDR3 has 13 residues. V was pared by 2 bases and J by 5 bases, with 1 base of the junction left unmatched. Germline V gene sequence: CDR1 SGDLS, CDR2 YYNGEE. In nucleotides, the CDR3 is TGTGCCAGCAGCGTGACAGGGGGTACTGAAGCTTTCTTT. It specifies CASSVTGGTEAFF. The full variable domain, its missing parts supplied by reference TRBV9 and TRBJ1-1, is DSGVTQTPKHLITATGQRVTLRCSPRSGDLSVYWYQQSLDQGLQFLIQYYNGEERAKGNILERFSAQQFPDLHSELNLSSLELGDSALYFCASSVTGGTEAFFGQGTRLTVV.

V and J are TRBV19 and TRBJ2-1; possible D gene TRBD2, 5 bases. The CDR3 loop spans 14 amino acids. Looked up from germline, CDR1 is LNHDA and CDR2 is SQIVND (reference sequence). The V gene lost 9 bases and the J gene lost 6 bases, with 18 bases spanning the gap. CDR3 amino acids: CASGRSIGGNEQFF. As DNA, the CDR3 is TGTGCCAGCGGCCGAAGTATTGGAGGCAATGAGCAGTTCTTC.

As for this clone: Different DNA sequences within this sample yield the same CDR3. The CDR3 DNA is TGTGCCAGCAGCTTGGCGGGAGTGAACACTGAAGCTTTCTTT. This gives the protein CASSLAGVNTEAFF. V and J are TRBV7-8 and TRBJ1-1; D ambiguous. CDR1 SGHVS and CDR2 FQNEAQ come from the germline V gene. The CDR3 consists of 14 residues. V lost 3 bases to trimming and J lost 0 bases, with 8 bases between them.

The rearrangement uses TRBV23-1 and TRBJ2-5; no firm D call. TRBV23-1 falls under the ORF class, with uncertain function. The CDR3 sequence is 13 residues long. V was cut by 0 bases and J by 8 bases, with 10 bases left in between. CDR3 coding DNA: TGCGCCAGCAGTCAATCCAGGTGGGAAACCCAGTACTTC. It translates to CASSQSRWETQYF.

The CDR3 here is CATSYPGGYEQYF. The CDR3 coding sequence is TGTGCCACCAGCTATCCGGGGGGCTACGAGCAGTACTTC. The rearrangement joins TRBV15 to TRBJ2-7; 7 positions agree with TRBD2. The germline V gene has CDR1 LNHNV and CDR2 YYDKDF (reference sequence). The CDR3 covers 13 residues. V shed 5 bases, J shed 3 bases, and the junction held 4 bases outside the gene matches.

The chain uses TRBV28 and TRBJ2-4; D unresolved. This CDR3 region has 14 residues. V dropped 5 bases and J dropped 6 bases, with 14 bases sitting between them. The germline V gene encodes CDR1 MDHEN and CDR2 SYDVKM. CDR3 DNA sequence: TGTGCCAGCAGTCCCGGATCAACGCTAAACATTCAGTACTTC. Translated, it gives CASSPGSTLNIQYF.

The chain joins TRBV19 to TRBJ2-3, with no clear D. Germline lookup yields CDR1 LNHDA and CDR2 SQIVND (reference sequence). The CDR3 sequence is 13 residues long. Trimming removed 2 bases from V and 2 bases from J, with 5 bases in between. CDR3 coding DNA: TGTGCCAGTAGTATAAGGCACACAGATACGCAGTATTTT. It encodes CASSIRHTDTQYF. The whole variable domain, remainder taken from reference TRBV19 and TRBJ2-3, is DGGITQSPKYLFRKEGQNVTLSCEQNLNHDAMYWYRQDPGQGLRLIYYSQIVNDFQKGDIAEGYSVSREKKESFPLTVTSAQKNPTAFYLCASSIRHTDTQYFGPGTRLTVL.

This chain links TRBV7-9 with TRBJ2-1, with D possibly being TRBD2 (5 bases). V was trimmed by 2 bases and J by 9 bases, leaving 11 bases between them. Germline loops: CDR1 SEHNR, CDR2 FQNEAQ (reference sequence). The CDR3 is made up of 13 amino acids. This chain's CDR3 is CASSLPGDLEQFF. CDR3 in DNA: TGTGCCAGCAGCTTACCCGGGGATCTTGAGCAGTTCTTC.

The chain carries TRBV10-3 and TRBJ2-3, with 7 bases identical to TRBD2. Germline V gene sequence: CDR1 ENHRY, CDR2 SYGVKD. This CDR3 comprises 14 residues. The junction had 6 bases not matched to a gene; V was cut back by 9 bases and J by 0 bases. The CDR3 bases are TGTGCCATTAAGCCGGGACTAAGCACAGATACGCAGTATTTT. It encodes CAIKPGLSTDTQYF.

The chain carries TRBV7-9 and TRBJ1-1, with D unclear. This CDR3 spans 14 amino acids. The V gene's germline CDR1 is SEHNR and CDR2 FQNEAQ (reference sequence). V lost 5 bases, J lost 0 bases, and 10 bases lay in between. The CDR3 region is CASSTPDMNTEAFF. CDR3 DNA sequence: TGTGCCAGCAGCACTCCTGATATGAACACTGAAGCTTTCTTT.

On this clone: Other DNA sequences of this sample code for an identical CDR3. The rearrangement joins TRBV6-1 to TRBJ2-7; D remains unclear. The CDR3 consists of 13 residues. Germline assignment: CDR1 MNHNS and CDR2 SASEGT. Trimming removed 3 bases at V and 2 bases at J, with 8 bases between. CDR3 DNA sequence: TGTGCCAGCAGTGAGGGGTTGGCCTACGAGCAGTACTTC. Translation gives CASSEGLAYEQYF.

This sequence joins TRBV14 and TRBJ2-1, with 8 bases aligning to TRBD2. V shed 7 bases and J 2 bases; nucleotides not matched to a gene: 7. Germline lookup yields CDR1 SGHDN and CDR2 FVKESK. The CDR3 has 15 amino acids. CDR3 in amino acids: CASTPTSGAYNEQFF. CDR3 coding DNA: TGTGCCAGCACCCCAACTAGCGGCGCCTACAATGAGCAGTTCTTC.